This T cell receptor beta chain stems from a study of blood T cell repertoires in COVID-19. Overall study: Italy, Spain and the United States were the sources of the convalescent and acute COVID-19 samples. T cells, B-cell-depleted T cells, or PBMCs supplied cDNA or gDNA.

Germline loops: CDR1 LNHNV, CDR2 YYDKDF (reference sequence). J lost 1 base, V lost 1 base, and 2 bases had no gene match. This CDR3 contains 16 residues. A Seattle source enrolled patients during active infection and followed them longitudinally. In the source study's methods: Amplification of reference gene primers was used by the study to estimate nucleated cell counts. TCRdb's table, derived via immunoSEQ multiplex PCR, lists solely in-frame clones and lacks some. From that table come the V and J calls and clone size; the DNA was used to work out D and trimming. The repertoire holds some 400,000 clones, about 89% seen once, with around 9.3% in the top ten.

The sample taken for sequencing was peripheral blood. The chain links TRBV15 to TRBJ2-1; 9 nucleotides align to TRBD1. This sequence was found in a woman between 25 and 40 years old with COVID-19, enrolled during active disease. As DNA, the CDR3 is TGTGCCACCAGCAGAGGGACAGGGGCTTCCTACAATGAGCAGTTCTTC. Translation: CATSRGTGASYNEQFF.